Below, 26 T cell receptor beta chains from the same sample are listed, as sequenced in a study of beta chain features in type 1 diabetes (dated by TCRdb to about 2018). The library was obtained by the immunoSEQ multiplex PCR assay. All of the isolated RNA was reverse transcribed with the High Capacity cDNA Reverse Transcription Kit, so expressed TCRB transcripts were sequenced. TCRdb mirrors the immuneACCESS table, restricted to in-frame sequences. Some clones are absent from its copies; in checked studies, under half trace to an unresolved V gene, and the reason for the others is unknown. The sample table holds about 350,000 clones, of which about 20% were seen once. The biggest ten clones account for about 0.044% of the sample. Sequencing was carried out using naive CD4+ T cells from blood. The label giving this sample's cell subset or site can be read as: true naive CD4+ T cells. The receptors originated from a woman younger than 30 in good health.

The genes are TRBV6-1 and TRBJ2-1; TRBD2 is a possible D gene (6 bases). CDR1 and CDR2 (germline): MNHNS, SASEGT. Trimming shortened V by 3 bases and J by 2 bases, and 11 bases separated the two germline ends. The CDR3 runs to 15 residues. CDR3 sequence: CASSDLSGTYNEQFF. The CDR3 nucleotides are TGTGCCAGCAGTGACCTTAGCGGTACCTACAATGAGCAGTTCTTC.

This chain connects TRBV19 to TRBJ1-6; D not certain. CDR1 is LNHDA, CDR2 SQIVND, per germline (reference sequence). This CDR3 spans 13 amino acids. Deletions cut 0 bases from V and 6 bases from J, with 3 bases between. The CDR3 here is CASSIDSNSPLHF. The CDR3 DNA sequence: TGTGCCAGTAGTATAGACAGTAATTCACCCCTCCACTTT.

This chain connects TRBV5-4 to TRBJ1-2; D call uncertain. The V and J ends lost 0 bases and 6 bases respectively, with 15 bases between them. The CDR3 is made up of 15 amino acids. Germline V gene data show CDR1 as SGHNT and CDR2 as YYREEE (reference sequence). The CDR3 DNA follows: TGTGCCAGCAGCTTGGCCAAGGGAGGGCTCGATGGCTACACCTTC. Residues: CASSLAKGGLDGYTF.

The sample holds a few counts of this clone. V usage is TRBV18 and J usage is TRBJ2-2; 8 nucleotides agree with TRBD1. Losses at the gene ends were 3 bases for V and 6 bases for J; bases not matched to a gene: 6. The germline gives CDR1 KGHSH, CDR2 LQKENI. This CDR3 is built from 15 residues. DNA for the CDR3: TGTGCCAGCTCACCGACGACAGGGGATGCCGGGGAGCTGTTTTTT. It specifies CASSPTTGDAGELFF. The full variable domain, with the rest looked up from reference TRBV18 and TRBJ2-2, is NAGVMQNPRHLVRRRGQEARLRCSPMKGHSHVYWYRQLPEEGLKFMVYLQKENIIDESGMPKERFSAEFPKEGPSILRIQQVVRGDSAAYFCASSPTTGDAGELFFGEGSRLTVL.

This clone was seen a handful of times. Here the CDR3 DNA reads TGCAGCGTCAAGGGGTATGGCTACACCTTC. This codes for CSVKGYGYTF. This chain uses TRBV29-1 with TRBJ1-2, with D perhaps TRBD1 (5 bases). Germline CDR1 reads SQVTM; CDR2 reads ANQGSEA. The V end lost 6 bases, the J end lost 5 bases, and 7 bases lay between the germline ends. The CDR3 spans 10 residues. Full variable domain (outside the CDR3, taken from reference TRBV29-1 and TRBJ1-2): SAVISQKPSRDICQRGTSLTIQCQVDSQVTMMFWYRQQPGQSLTLIATANQGSEATYESGFVIDKFPISRPNLTFSTLTVSNMSPEDSSIYLCSVKGYGYTFGSGTRLTVV.

This clone was seen a few times. The chain combines TRBV15 with TRBJ1-4, with D unresolved. Germline V gene data show CDR1 as LNHNV and CDR2 as YYDKDF (reference sequence). Trimming pared 3 bases from V and 1 base from J, leaving 12 bases between. The CDR3 sequence is 16 residues long. CDR3 amino acids: CATSRGSGGTNEKLFF. Written as DNA, the CDR3 is TGTGCCACCAGCAGGGGGTCGGGAGGAACTAATGAAAAACTGTTTTTT.

J is TRBJ1-2 and V is TRBV29-1; D uncertain. The V end was cut by 2 bases, the J end by 2 bases, with 12 bases between. The CDR3 has 14 amino acids. Germline values: CDR1 SQVTM, CDR2 ANQGSEA. The CDR3 loop is CSVELSRLNYGYTF. The CDR3 DNA reads as TGCAGCGTTGAATTGAGCAGGTTAAACTATGGCTACACCTTC. The entire variable domain, with the rest obtained from reference TRBV29-1 and TRBJ1-2, is as follows: SAVISQKPSRDICQRGTSLTIQCQVDSQVTMMFWYRQQPGQSLTLIATANQGSEATYESGFVIDKFPISRPNLTFSTLTVSNMSPEDSSIYLCSVELSRLNYGYTFGSGTRLTVV.

The V gene is TRBV13, the J gene TRBJ2-1; TRBD1 is a possible D gene (5 bases). V was trimmed by 5 bases and J by 0 bases, leaving 11 bases between them. Germline V lookup: CDR1 PRHDT, CDR2 FYEKMQ (reference sequence). This CDR3 has 15 amino acids. CDR3: CASSPPDSSYNEQFF. DNA for the CDR3: TGTGCCAGCAGCCCCCCCGACAGCTCCTACAATGAGCAGTTCTTC.

The chain combines TRBV5-1 with TRBJ2-3, with TRBD1 identical over 9 bases. The CDR3 has 15 residues. V gave up 3 bases and J gave up 7 bases; unmatched junction bases: 9. Germline-derived CDR1 and CDR2 are SGHRS and YFSETQ. DNA of the CDR3: TGCGCCAGCAGCTCTGGGGACAGGGAGAAGTATACGCAGTATTTT. This codes for CASSSGDREKYTQYF.

The rearrangement joins TRBV2 to TRBJ2-3; 7 bases map to TRBD2. J was trimmed by 2 bases and V by 9 bases; bases with no gene match: 5. The CDR3 runs 13 residues. The V gene's germline CDR1 is SNHLY and CDR2 FYNNEI. CDR3 in DNA: TGTGCCAGGTCTAGCGGTCCCACAGATACGCAGTATTTT. Protein: CARSSGPTDTQYF.

The rearrangement uses TRBV14 and TRBJ2-7, with TRBD2 as a possible D gene (6 bases). Per germline, CDR1 SGHDN and CDR2 FVKESK. This CDR3 has 13 amino acids. V gave up 4 bases and J gave up 2 bases, with 9 bases separating them. The CDR3 here is CASSRGETYEQYF. CDR3 nucleotide sequence: TGTGCCAGCAGCCGGGGGGAGACCTACGAGCAGTACTTC.

This clone came up a few times. The rearrangement links TRBV5-1 to TRBJ1-2, with 9 bases that match TRBD1. Trimming took 4 bases from V and 6 from J; bases not matched to a gene: 7. The CDR3 length is 14 residues. Germline CDR1 SGHRS, CDR2 YFSETQ. In nucleotides, the CDR3 is TGCGCCAGCAGCAACTACGGACAGGGGAATGGCTACACCTTC. Encoded protein: CASSNYGQGNGYTF.

This clone was seen a handful of times. V usage is TRBV30 and J usage is TRBJ2-7; 10 positions agree with TRBD2. With 0 bases clipped from V and 0 bases from J, the junction kept 8 bases outside the gene matches. Germline assignment: CDR1 GTSNPN and CDR2 SVGIG (reference sequence). This CDR3 contains 17 residues. DNA for the CDR3: TGTGCCTGGAGTGTACGACTAGCGGGTGCCCTCTCCTACGAGCAGTACTTC. Its translation: CAWSVRLAGALSYEQYF.

The chain uses TRBV4-1 and TRBJ2-3, with 9 bases fitting TRBD1. Trimming removed 1 base from V and 5 bases from J; junction bases left unmatched: 10. The V gene's germline CDR1 is MGHRA and CDR2 YSYEKL. The CDR3 spans 17 residues. For the CDR3, the DNA is TGCGCCAGCAGCCAAGGGATATCACAGGGGGCAAGAGATACGCAGTATTTT. It specifies CASSQGISQGARDTQYF.

The chain employs TRBV29-1 and TRBJ2-3; no definite D call. From germline, CDR1 is SQVTM and CDR2 ANQGSEA. The CDR3 has 13 amino acids. V gave up 6 bases and J gave up 1 base, with 11 bases separating them. The CDR3 region has the DNA TGCAGCGTGCTCGGGTCTGGCACAGATACGCAGTATTTT. The encoded protein is CSVLGSGTDTQYF.

This clone was counted a few times. The chain is built from TRBV29-1 and TRBJ2-7; tentative D call: TRBD1 (6 bases). CDR3 length: 12 amino acids. Per the germline V gene, CDR1 is SQVTM and CDR2 is ANQGSEA. With 4 bases removed from V and 5 bases from J, the gap between germline ends came to 12 bases. The CDR3 is CSVGGQWNEQYF. CDR3 coding DNA: TGCAGCGTTGGGGGGCAGTGGAACGAGCAGTACTTC.

The chain recombines TRBV20-1 with TRBJ2-5; D is unclear. CDR1 and CDR2 (germline): DFQATT, SNEGSKA (reference sequence). The CDR3 is made up of 11 amino acids. The V end lost 3 bases, the J end lost 5 bases, and 7 bases lay between the germline ends. This CDR3 is CSASEVETQYF. For the CDR3, the DNA is TGCAGTGCTAGCGAGGTGGAGACCCAGTACTTC.

This clone has a handful of counts. The gene calls are TRBV5-1 and TRBJ2-3; 8 bases match TRBD1. Germline-derived CDR1 and CDR2 are SGHRS and YFSETQ. The CDR3 totals 16 residues. After removal of 3 bases from V and 5 bases from J, the junction contained 11 bases not matched to a gene. CDR3 region: CASSWGQVDGGDTQYF. The CDR3 DNA sequence: TGCGCCAGCAGCTGGGGACAGGTCGATGGGGGAGATACGCAGTATTTT.

The rearrangement uses TRBV18 and TRBJ1-4, with D perhaps matching TRBD1 (6 bases). The CDR3 has 15 amino acids. The V end was cut by 2 bases, the J end by 3 bases, with 10 bases between. The V gene's germline CDR1 is KGHSH and CDR2 LQKENI. The CDR3 DNA reads as TGTGCCAGCTCACCAATGGGGACACCTAATGAAAAACTGTTTTTT. Amino acids: CASSPMGTPNEKLFF.

A few counts support this clone. V gene TRBV7-2 combines with J gene TRBJ2-3; D is possibly TRBD1 (5 bases). The germline CDR1 and CDR2 sequences are SGHTA and FQGNSA. Trimming pared 1 base from V and 1 base from J, leaving 15 bases between. CDR3 length: 17 residues. CDR3 DNA: TGTGCCAGCAGCTTAGAGGTTGGGATAGGGGGCACAGATACGCAGTATTTT. Its translation: CASSLEVGIGGTDTQYF.

The gene calls are TRBV5-1 and TRBJ2-7, with 7 nucleotides matching TRBD2. V trimming: 1 base; J trimming: 0 bases; junction bases outside the gene matches: 4. CDR1 SGHRS and CDR2 YFSETQ come from the germline V gene. The length of the CDR3 is 15 residues. The CDR3 sequence: CASSLTLAASYEQYF. The CDR3 DNA sequence: TGCGCCAGCAGCTTGACCCTAGCGGCCTCCTACGAGCAGTACTTC.

This chain joins TRBV30 and TRBJ1-5; 10 bases line up with TRBD1. V gave up 4 bases and J gave up 5 bases; unmatched junction bases: 8. The germline V gene has CDR1 GTSNPN and CDR2 SVGIG (reference sequence). CDR3 length equals 15 residues. The CDR3 loop is CAWNPSGQGHQPQHF. The DNA of the CDR3 is TGTGCCTGGAACCCGTCGGGACAGGGGCATCAGCCCCAGCATTTT.

A word on this clone: Other DNA sequences in this sample translate to the same CDR3. The chain recombines TRBV5-1 with TRBJ1-6, with 8 bases matching TRBD1. The CDR3 spans 15 residues. V was clipped by 0 bases and J by 10 bases; unmatched bases: 6. CDR1 is SGHRS, CDR2 YFSETQ, per germline. CDR3 residues: CASSLAGQGRSPLHF. The DNA of the CDR3 is TGCGCCAGCAGCTTGGCCGGACAGGGAAGATCACCCCTCCACTTT.

The chain employs TRBV9 and TRBJ2-3, with a weak D call TRBD2 (6 bases). The CDR3 covers 13 residues. Trimming shortened V by 4 bases and J by 2 bases, and 8 bases separated the two germline ends. CDR1 and CDR2 (germline): SGDLS, YYNGEE. CDR3 in amino acids: CASSPGVTDTQYF. The CDR3 DNA sequence: TGTGCCAGCAGCCCGGGGGTCACAGATACGCAGTATTTT. Based on the CDR3 plus reference TRBV9 and TRBJ2-3, the full variable domain is DSGVTQTPKHLITATGQRVTLRCSPRSGDLSVYWYQQSLDQGLQFLIQYYNGEERAKGNILERFSAQQFPDLHSELNLSSLELGDSALYFCASSPGVTDTQYFGPGTRLTVL.

This clone was seen only a few times. The CDR3 reads CAINPSGVNTGELFF. In DNA form, the CDR3 reads TGTGCCATCAACCCTAGCGGGGTCAACACCGGGGAGCTGTTTTTT. The gene calls are TRBV10-3 and TRBJ2-2; 9 positions match TRBD2. V shed 7 bases, J shed 2 bases, and the junction held 5 bases outside the gene matches. Germline loops: CDR1 ENHRY, CDR2 SYGVKD. This CDR3 comprises 15 residues.

This clone was detected only a few times. The V and J genes are TRBV18 and TRBJ2-1, with TRBD2 identical over 7 bases. Trimming at V came to 1 base and at J to 3 bases, leaving 3 bases not matched to a gene. This CDR3 has 15 amino acids. Germline assignment: CDR1 KGHSH and CDR2 LQKENI. CDR3 sequence (DNA): TGTGCCAGCTCACCACGCGGGAGAGGCTACAATGAGCAGTTCTTC. Protein product: CASSPRGRGYNEQFF. Together with reference TRBV18 and TRBJ2-1, the CDR3 gives the full variable domain: NAGVMQNPRHLVRRRGQEARLRCSPMKGHSHVYWYRQLPEEGLKFMVYLQKENIIDESGMPKERFSAEFPKEGPSILRIQQVVRGDSAAYFCASSPRGRGYNEQFFGPGTRLTVL.